This TCR beta chain was captured in a study of cytomegalovirus exposure and HLA in healthy donors. Of note for this clone: Its antigen remains unknown.

13 Jbeta primers and 60 Vbeta primers were used for the PCR. The method was immunoSEQ multiplex PCR; TCRdb's version includes in-frame clones alone and lacks a portion of them. The top ten hold 1.3% of the sample, which has some 170,000 clones, almost 80% seen once. Study-level points and caveats: Equally common other TCR beta chains were less clonally expanded than HLA-associated ones, a later analysis found. Researchers reported in a later analysis that a missense DCLRE1C variant was tied to TCR beta V- and J-gene trimming.

Germline V gene sequence: CDR1 SGHRS, CDR2 YFSETQ. This CDR3 has 15 amino acids. With 3 bases clipped from V and 5 bases from J, the junction kept 7 bases outside the gene matches. This chain links TRBV5-1 with TRBJ2-1; TRBD2 matches at 8 bases. The sample was PBMCs. The sequence came from a woman in her forties or fifties in good health and CMV-seronegative. The CDR3 here is CASSSSVAGNNEQFF. CDR3 in DNA: TGCGCCAGCAGCTCGTCGGTAGCGGGAAACAATGAGCAGTTCTTC.